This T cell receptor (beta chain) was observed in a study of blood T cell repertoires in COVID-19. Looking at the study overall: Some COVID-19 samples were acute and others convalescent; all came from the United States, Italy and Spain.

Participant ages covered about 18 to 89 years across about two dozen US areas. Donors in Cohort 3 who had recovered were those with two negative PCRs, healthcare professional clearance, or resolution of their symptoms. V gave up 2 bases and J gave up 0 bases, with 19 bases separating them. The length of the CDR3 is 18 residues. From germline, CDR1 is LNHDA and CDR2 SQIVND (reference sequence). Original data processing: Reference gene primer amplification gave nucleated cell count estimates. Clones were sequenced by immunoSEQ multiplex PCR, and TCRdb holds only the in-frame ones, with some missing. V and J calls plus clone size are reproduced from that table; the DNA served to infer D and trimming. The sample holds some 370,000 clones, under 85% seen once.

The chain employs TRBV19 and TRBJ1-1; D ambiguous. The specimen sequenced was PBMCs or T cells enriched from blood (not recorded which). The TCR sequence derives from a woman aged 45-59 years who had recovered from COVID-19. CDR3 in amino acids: CASSISPLSPVMNTEAFF. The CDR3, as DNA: TGTGCCAGTAGTATAAGTCCTTTGTCCCCAGTCATGAACACTGAAGCTTTCTTT.